This T cell receptor beta chain was sequenced during a study of blood T cell repertoires in COVID-19. The overall study: Samples representing acute and convalescent COVID-19 were sourced from the United States, Italy and Spain.

Authors' data handling: It was from reference gene primer amplification that nucleated cell counts were estimated. The method was immunoSEQ multiplex PCR; TCRdb's version includes in-frame clones alone and lacks a portion of them. D and trimming come from the DNA, and the V and J calls and clone size come from that table. The table has more than 450,000 clones, approximately 86% seen once. Germline V lookup: CDR1 MNHEY, CDR2 SVGAGI. The CDR3 contains 13 residues. The germline V and J ends were trimmed by 7 bases and 4 bases, with 10 bases remaining between them. Membership in each cohort depended on participant-reported clinical history.

The chain combines TRBV6-5 with TRBJ1-4, with D maybe TRBD1 (6 bases). Sequenced material: PBMCs or T cells enriched from blood (not recorded which). The TCR was taken from a woman aged 18-35 years who had recovered from COVID-19. CDR3 protein: CASNTGFNEKLFF. For the CDR3, the DNA is TGTGCCAGCAACACAGGGTTTAATGAAAAACTGTTTTTT.